Given below is one T cell receptor (beta chain) in context. The same CDR3 can be traced to other DNA sequences in this sample. The data derive from a study of control samples from healthy donors and cancer patients. The germline V and J ends were trimmed by 0 bases and 4 bases, with 22 bases remaining between them. Germline V lookup: CDR1 ENHRY, CDR2 SYGVKD. The CDR3 has 18 amino acids. The data were produced by immunoSEQ multiplex PCR, yet TCRdb's version contains in-frame clones alone and is incomplete. The sample contains around 130,000 clones, around nine tenths of which appear only once. The sequenced material came from blood. This receptor was identified in a man between 50 and 59 years old in good health. The chain employs TRBV10-3 and TRBJ2-7, with D possibly TRBD2 on 7 matching bases. This CDR3 reads CAISESRAGGALLYEQYF. For the CDR3, the DNA is TGTGCCATCAGTGAGTCTCGAGCTGGGGGGGCCCTATTGTACGAGCAGTACTTC.